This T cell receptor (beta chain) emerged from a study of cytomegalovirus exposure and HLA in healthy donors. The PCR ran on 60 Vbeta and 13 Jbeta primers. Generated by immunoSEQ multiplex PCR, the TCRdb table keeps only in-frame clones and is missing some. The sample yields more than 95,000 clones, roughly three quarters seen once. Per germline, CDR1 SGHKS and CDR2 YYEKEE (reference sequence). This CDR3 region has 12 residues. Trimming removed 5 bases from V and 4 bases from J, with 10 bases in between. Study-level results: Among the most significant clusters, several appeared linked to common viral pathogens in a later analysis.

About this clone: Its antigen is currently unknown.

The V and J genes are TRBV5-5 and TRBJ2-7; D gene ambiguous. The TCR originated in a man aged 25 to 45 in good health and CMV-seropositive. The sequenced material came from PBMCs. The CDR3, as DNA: TGTGCCAGCAGACGGTCCAATTACGAGCAGTACTTC. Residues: CASRRSNYEQYF.